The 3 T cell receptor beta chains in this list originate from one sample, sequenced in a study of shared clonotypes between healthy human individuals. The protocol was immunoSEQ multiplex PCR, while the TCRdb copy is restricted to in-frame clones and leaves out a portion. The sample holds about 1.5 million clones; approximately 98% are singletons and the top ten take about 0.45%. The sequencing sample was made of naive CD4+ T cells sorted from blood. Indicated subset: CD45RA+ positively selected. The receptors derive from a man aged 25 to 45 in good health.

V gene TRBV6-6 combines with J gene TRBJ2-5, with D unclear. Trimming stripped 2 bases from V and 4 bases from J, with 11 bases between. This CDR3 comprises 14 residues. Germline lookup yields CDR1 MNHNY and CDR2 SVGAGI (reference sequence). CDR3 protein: CASSYQNTVETQYF. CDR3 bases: TGTGCCAGCAGTTACCAAAACACGGTAGAGACCCAGTACTTC.

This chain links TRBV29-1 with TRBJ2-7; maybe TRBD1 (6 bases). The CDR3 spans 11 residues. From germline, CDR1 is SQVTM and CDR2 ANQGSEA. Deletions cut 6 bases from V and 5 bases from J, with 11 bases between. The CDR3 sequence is CSVQGPDEQYF. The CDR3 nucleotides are TGCAGCGTCCAGGGGCCGGACGAGCAGTACTTC.

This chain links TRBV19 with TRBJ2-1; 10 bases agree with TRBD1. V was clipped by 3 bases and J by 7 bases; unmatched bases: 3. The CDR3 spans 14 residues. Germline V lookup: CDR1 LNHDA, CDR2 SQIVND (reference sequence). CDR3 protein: CASSMRTGGNEQFF. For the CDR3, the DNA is TGTGCCAGTAGTATGCGGACAGGGGGGAATGAGCAGTTCTTC.